This T cell receptor beta chain was obtained from a study of CD8+CD57+ T cells in acquired aplastic anemia (dated by TCRdb to about 2018). Regarding the research as a whole: DNA extracted from sorted CD4+ and CD8+ cells had a mean of around 3.3 ug, with a range of roughly 0.18 to 27.4 ug. CD8+CD57+ expansion was defined as a frequency above the mean frequency observed in healthy subjects. Study-wide findings and limitations: Twenty-nine CD8+ CDR3 sequences were found in both patients and controls but appeared to be highly expressed in patients and within the immunodominant clones of the patients. No significant difference in CD8+ Simpson's diversity was found between patients and healthy controls (P=0.060).

The CDR3 runs 13 amino acids, cysteine and phenylalanine included. Only CDR3 DNA is held: 39 bases, read in frame from base 1. V was cut back by 5 bases and J by 5 bases, leaving a gap of 15 bases between them. CDR1 and CDR2 are drawn from the germline V gene: SQVTM, ANQGSEA. Flow cytometry had shown CD8+CD57+ cell expansion in the patients selected for sequencing. Severe acquired aplastic anemia was diagnosed in all patients according to International Study of Aplastic Anemia and Agranulocytosis and Camitta criteria. Patients had received no therapy at the time of blood sampling. In this study, sorted CD4+ and CD8+ T cells from the blood of healthy subjects and of severe aplastic anemia patients had their TCR repertoires deep-sequenced. Patients were enrolled under clinicaltrials.gov protocols 00001620, 01623167, 00001397, 00071045, 00081523 and 00961064 in the USA. Ficoll-Paque density gradient centrifugation was used to isolate peripheral blood mononuclear cells. Before DNA was extracted, CD4+ and CD8+ T cells were sorted using either FACS or magnetic beads.

Profiling of TCR beta VDJ combinations and CDR3 sequences used genomic DNA as the template. An Illumina HiSeq 2000 was used for TCR repertoire sequencing. Concerning the study's data processing: Repertoire assessment relied on Simpson's diversity index, CDR3 size and DJ length profiles, and TRBV/TRBJ rearrangement plots. The most abundant DNA sequence in the deep sequencing data was taken as the immunodominant clone. CDR3 amino acid sequences were checked for sharing across subjects and were also compared against the VDJdb database and published repertoires. TCRdb reran the public reads through fastp at Q25 and MiXCR, keeping productive beta chains. For every CDR3 protein sequence, its rows merge into one entry that carries the most common genes and DNA. These V and J calls originate from TCRdb's pipeline instead of the authors' own analysis. A total of about 95,000 distinct CDR3 sequences appear in this sample, 55% to 75% of them only once. The ten largest clones represent around three fifths of the sample.

The table lists this clonotype with a few counts. Which antigen it targets is not known. Base qualities are missing; no much larger clone stands one base away. The receptor's source is a human donor with aplastic anemia. Recombination linked TRBV29-1 to TRBJ2-5; TRBD1 could be the D gene, as 6 bases match. The specimen was sorted CD4+, CD8+, or CD8+CD57+ T cells (not recorded which) from PBMCs. This receptor has the CDR3 CSVSDSLGETQYF. In nucleotides, the sequence is TGCAGCGTTTCGGACAGCTTAGGGGAGACCCAGTACTTC.